The sample holds many counts of the clone carrying this TCR beta chain. These data originate in a study of T cells in Graves' hyperthyroidism and ophthalmopathy. Researchers took RNA transcripts and amplified the TCR beta CDR3 regions from them. The HTBI primer set drove a first-round RT-PCR of the TCR CDR3. TCRdb reprocessed the multiplex PCR reads via MiXCR and lists one record per CDR3 protein. This sample carries hundreds of thousands of distinct CDR3 sequences, about 14% of them seen once, and the ten largest clones take approximately 13%. Researchers barred patients who had uncontrolled infection, other autoimmune disease, pregnancy or lactation. V dropped 0 bases and J dropped 4 bases, with 14 bases sitting between them. Germline V gene lookup returns CDR1 LNHNV and CDR2 YYDKDF (reference sequence). This CDR3 is built from 16 residues.

The TCR was taken from a man aged 18 to 30 with Graves' ophthalmopathy. The chain couples TRBV15 to TRBJ2-3; D is uncertain. The specimen was blood. DNA of the CDR3: TGTGCCACCAGCAGAGATCCCTCGTCATTTTCAGATACGCAGTATTTT. Amino acids: CATSRDPSSFSDTQYF.